The present entry profiles one T cell receptor beta chain with its context. TCR beta CDR3 amplification used RNA transcripts. First-round RT-PCR used HTBI primers; second-round multiplex PCR followed. TCRdb fed the multiplex PCR reads into MiXCR, producing one record per CDR3 protein. The sample lists 200,000 to 250,000 distinct CDR3 sequences, 20% to 25% occurring once. The germline gives CDR1 DFQATT, CDR2 SNEGSKA (reference sequence). CDR3 length equals 14 residues. V shed 6 bases and J shed 3 bases, with 18 bases lying between them. This entry comes from a study of Graves' ophthalmopathy and Graves' hyperthyroidism.

The specimen was peripheral blood. The gene calls are TRBV20-1 and TRBJ2-7, with D perhaps TRBD2 (6 bases). The TCR sequence derives from a woman aged 45 to 65 with Graves' ophthalmopathy. The CDR3 is CSATTSSVYYEQYF. DNA of the CDR3: TGCAGTGCGACTACTAGCTCAGTCTACTACGAGCAGTACTTC.